This paragraph covers one T cell receptor (beta chain) sequence. This record belongs to a study of control samples from healthy donors and cancer patients. V shed 5 bases and J shed 6 bases, with 14 bases lying between them. CDR3 length: 14 amino acids. CDR1 and CDR2 from the germline V gene are MNHEY and SVGAGI. Data came from immunoSEQ multiplex PCR; TCRdb stores just in-frame clones and leaves some out. The sample holds more than 100,000 clones, around nine tenths seen once. The V call is TRBV6-5, the J call TRBJ1-5; weak D call: TRBD1 (6 bases). Sequencing used blood. This clonotype was obtained from a man aged 18 to 35 in good health. CDR3 in DNA: TGTGCCAGCAGTATTCCAGGGGCAGGTCAGCCCCAGCATTTT. As protein: CASSIPGAGQPQHF.